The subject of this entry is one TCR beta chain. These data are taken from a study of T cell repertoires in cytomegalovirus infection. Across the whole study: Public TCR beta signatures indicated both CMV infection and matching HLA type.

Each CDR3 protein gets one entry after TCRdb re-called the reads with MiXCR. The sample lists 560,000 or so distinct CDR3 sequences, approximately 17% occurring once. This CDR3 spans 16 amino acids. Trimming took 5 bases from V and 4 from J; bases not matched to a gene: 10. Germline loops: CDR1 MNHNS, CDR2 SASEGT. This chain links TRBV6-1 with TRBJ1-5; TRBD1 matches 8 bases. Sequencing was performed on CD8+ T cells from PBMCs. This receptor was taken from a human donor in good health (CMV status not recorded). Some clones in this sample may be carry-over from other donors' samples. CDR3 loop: CASSLRGQGGNQPQHF. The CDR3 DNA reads TGTGCCAGCAGTCTACGTGGACAGGGTGGAAATCAGCCCCAGCATTTT.